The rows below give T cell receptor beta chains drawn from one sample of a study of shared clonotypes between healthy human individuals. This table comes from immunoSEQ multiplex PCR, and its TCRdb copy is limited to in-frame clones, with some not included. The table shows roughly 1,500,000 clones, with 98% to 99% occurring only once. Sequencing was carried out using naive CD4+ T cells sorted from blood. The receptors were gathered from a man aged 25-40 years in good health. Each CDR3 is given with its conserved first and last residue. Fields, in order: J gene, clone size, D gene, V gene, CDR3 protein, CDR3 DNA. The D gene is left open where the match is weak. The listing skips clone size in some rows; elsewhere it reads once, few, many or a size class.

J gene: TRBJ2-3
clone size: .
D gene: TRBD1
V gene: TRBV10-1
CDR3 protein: CASSRTGGQDTQYF
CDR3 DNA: TGCGCCAGCAGTAGGACAGGGGGCCAAGATACGCAGTATTTT

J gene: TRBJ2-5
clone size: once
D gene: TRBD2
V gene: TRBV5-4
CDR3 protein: CASSPRLAGGKETQYF
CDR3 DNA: TGTGCCAGCAGCCCCCGACTAGCGGGAGGGAAGGAGACCCAGTACTTC

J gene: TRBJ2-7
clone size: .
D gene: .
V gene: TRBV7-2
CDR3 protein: CASSSAGSSYEQYF
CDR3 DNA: TGTGCCAGCAGCTCCGCCGGGAGCTCCTACGAGCAGTACTTC

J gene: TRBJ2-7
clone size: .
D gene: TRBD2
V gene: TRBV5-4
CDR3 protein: CASSSSGRLEQYF
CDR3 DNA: TGTGCCAGCAGCTCTAGCGGACGACTCGAGCAGTACTTC

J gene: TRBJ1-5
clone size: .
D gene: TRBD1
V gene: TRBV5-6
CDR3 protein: CASSLGQGANQPQHF
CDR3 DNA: TGTGCCAGCAGCTTGGGACAGGGGGCCAATCAGCCCCAGCATTTT

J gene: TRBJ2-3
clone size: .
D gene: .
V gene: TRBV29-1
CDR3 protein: CSVVQDTQYF
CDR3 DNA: TGCAGCGTTGTGCAAGATACGCAGTATTTT

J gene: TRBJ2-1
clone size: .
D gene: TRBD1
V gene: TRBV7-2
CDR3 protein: CASSLDRGSYNEQFF
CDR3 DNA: TGTGCCAGCAGCTTAGACAGGGGCTCCTACAATGAGCAGTTCTTC

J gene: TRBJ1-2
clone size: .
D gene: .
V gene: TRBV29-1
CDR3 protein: CSVSTANYGYTF
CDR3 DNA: TGCAGCGTCTCGACAGCTAACTATGGCTACACCTTC

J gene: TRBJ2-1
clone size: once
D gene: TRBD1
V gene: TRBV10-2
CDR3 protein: CASSLRRSFGTGGWYNEQFF
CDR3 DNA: TGCGCCAGCAGTCTTAGAAGGTCTTTTGGGACAGGGGGCTGGTACAATGAGCAGTTCTTC

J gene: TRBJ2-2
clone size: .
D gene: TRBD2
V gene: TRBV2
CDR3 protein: CASRGLALTGELFF
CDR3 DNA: TGTGCCAGCAGGGGACTAGCTTTGACCGGGGAGCTGTTTTTT

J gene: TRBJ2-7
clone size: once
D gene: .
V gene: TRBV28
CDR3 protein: CASTTGPYEQYF
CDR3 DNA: TGTGCCAGCACGACGGGCCCCTACGAGCAGTACTTC

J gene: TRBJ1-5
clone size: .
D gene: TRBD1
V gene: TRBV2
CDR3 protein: CASSPNRGNSNQPQHF
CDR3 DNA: TGTGCCAGCAGCCCCAACAGGGGCAATAGCAATCAGCCCCAGCATTTT

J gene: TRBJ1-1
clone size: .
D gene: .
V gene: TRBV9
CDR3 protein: CASRSDRNTEAFF
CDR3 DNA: TGTGCCAGCAGATCGGACAGGAACACTGAAGCTTTCTTT

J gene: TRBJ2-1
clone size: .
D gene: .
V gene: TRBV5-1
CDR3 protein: CASSLDQSSYNEQFF
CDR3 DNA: TGCGCCAGCAGCTTGGACCAAAGCTCCTACAATGAGCAGTTCTTC

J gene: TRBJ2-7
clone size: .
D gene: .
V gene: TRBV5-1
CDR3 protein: CASSPGQVPYEQYF
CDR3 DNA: TGCGCCAGCAGTCCGGGCCAAGTACCCTACGAGCAGTACTTC

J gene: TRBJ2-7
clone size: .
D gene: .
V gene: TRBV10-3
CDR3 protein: CAITAGGSYEQYF
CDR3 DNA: TGTGCCATCACCGCAGGGGGGTCCTACGAGCAGTACTTC

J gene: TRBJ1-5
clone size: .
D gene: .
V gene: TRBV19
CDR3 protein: CASSFQGSNQPQHF
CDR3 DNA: TGTGCCAGTAGTTTTCAGGGTAGCAATCAGCCCCAGCATTTT

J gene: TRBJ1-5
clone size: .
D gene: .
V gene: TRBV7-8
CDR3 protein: CASSTSWTVDQPQHF
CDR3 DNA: TGTGCCAGCAGCACTAGCTGGACGGTTGATCAGCCCCAGCATTTT

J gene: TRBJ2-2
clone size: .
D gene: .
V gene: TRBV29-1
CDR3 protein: CSVRNPGLGRGELFF
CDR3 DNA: TGCAGCGTGAGAAACCCGGGACTGGGAAGAGGGGAGCTGTTTTTT

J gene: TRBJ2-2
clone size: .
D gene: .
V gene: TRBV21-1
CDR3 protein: CASSGHPSNTGELFF
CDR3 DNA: TGTGCCAGCAGCGGACATCCTTCGAACACCGGGGAGCTGTTTTTT

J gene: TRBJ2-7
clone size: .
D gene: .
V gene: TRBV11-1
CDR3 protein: CASSFGAGVSYEQYF
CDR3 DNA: TGTGCCAGCAGCTTTGGTGCGGGCGTTTCCTACGAGCAGTACTTC

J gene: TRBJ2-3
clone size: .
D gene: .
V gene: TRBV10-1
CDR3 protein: CASSDAPTTDTQYF
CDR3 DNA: TGCGCCAGCAGTGACGCGCCCACGACAGATACGCAGTATTTT

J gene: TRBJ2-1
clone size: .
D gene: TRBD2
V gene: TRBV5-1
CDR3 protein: CASTSGGLAGSNEQFF
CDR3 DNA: TGCGCCAGCACCTCAGGAGGACTAGCGGGGTCTAATGAGCAGTTCTTC

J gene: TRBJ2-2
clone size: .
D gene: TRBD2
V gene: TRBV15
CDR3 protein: CATSSLAGGRGTGELFF
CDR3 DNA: TGTGCCACCAGCTCCTTAGCGGGAGGCCGGGGCACCGGGGAGCTGTTTTTT

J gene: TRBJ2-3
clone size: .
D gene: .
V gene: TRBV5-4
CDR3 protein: CASSLDGSRTDTQYF
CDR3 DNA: TGTGCCAGCAGCTTGGACGGGAGCAGGACAGATACGCAGTATTTT

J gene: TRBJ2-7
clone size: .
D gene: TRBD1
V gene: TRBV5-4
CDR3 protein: CASSGWTGNPYEQYF
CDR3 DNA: TGTGCCAGCAGCGGATGGACAGGGAATCCCTACGAGCAGTACTTC

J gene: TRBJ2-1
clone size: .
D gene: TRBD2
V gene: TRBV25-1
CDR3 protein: CASSLHAGVRNEQFF
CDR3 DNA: TGTGCCAGCAGTCTTCATGCGGGAGTTCGGAATGAGCAGTTCTTC

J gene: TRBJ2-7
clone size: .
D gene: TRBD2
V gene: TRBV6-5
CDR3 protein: CASSIAGASYEQYF
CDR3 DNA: TGTGCCAGCAGCATAGCGGGGGCCTCTTACGAGCAGTACTTC

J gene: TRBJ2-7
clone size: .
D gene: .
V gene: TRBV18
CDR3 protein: CASSPAGTYEQYF
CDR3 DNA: TGTGCCAGCTCACCAGCAGGAACCTACGAGCAGTACTTC

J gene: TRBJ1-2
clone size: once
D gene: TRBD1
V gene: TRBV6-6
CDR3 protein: CASSLDRVRYGYTF
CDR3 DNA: TGTGCCAGCAGCCTTGACAGGGTGCGCTATGGCTACACCTTC

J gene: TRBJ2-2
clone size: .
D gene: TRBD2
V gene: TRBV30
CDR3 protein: CAWQAGPNTGELFF
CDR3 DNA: TGTGCCTGGCAAGCGGGACCGAACACCGGGGAGCTGTTTTTT

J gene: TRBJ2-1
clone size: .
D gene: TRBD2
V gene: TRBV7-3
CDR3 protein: CASSLNNGRAFNEQFF
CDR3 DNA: TGTGCCAGCAGCTTGAATAACGGGAGGGCCTTCAATGAGCAGTTCTTC

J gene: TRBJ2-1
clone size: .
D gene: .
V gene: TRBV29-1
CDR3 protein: CSVGFNEQFF
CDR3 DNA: TGCAGCGTGGGGTTCAATGAGCAGTTCTTC

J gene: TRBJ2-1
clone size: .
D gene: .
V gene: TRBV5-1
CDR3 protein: CASSLDGDDYNEQFF
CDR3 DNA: TGCGCCAGCAGCTTGGACGGGGACGACTACAATGAGCAGTTCTTC

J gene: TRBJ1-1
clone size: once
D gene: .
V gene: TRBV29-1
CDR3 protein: CSVARWLQNGNTEAFF
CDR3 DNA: TGCAGCGTTGCACGTTGGCTTCAAAACGGGAACACTGAAGCTTTCTTT

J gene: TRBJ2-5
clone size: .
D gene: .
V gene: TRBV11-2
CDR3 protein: CASSLDTPGRASQETQYF
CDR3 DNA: TGTGCCAGCAGCTTAGACACGCCCGGGCGGGCTAGCCAAGAGACCCAGTACTTC